Below are 5 T cell receptor beta chains sequenced from a single sample in a study of neurological immune-mediated disorders. Each CDR3 protein is one row after TCRdb ran MiXCR on the 5' RACE reads. The table includes about 60,000 distinct CDR3 sequences, about 3.3% detected once. The sequencing input was PBMCs. These receptors all come from an older woman with multiple sclerosis.

This clonotype appeared many times. This sequence joins TRBV5-1 and TRBJ2-5; D remains unclear. V was cut by 5 bases and J by 2 bases, with 7 bases left in between. Per germline, CDR1 SGHRS and CDR2 YFSETQ. The CDR3 extends over 12 amino acids. CDR3 in amino acids: CASSFTQETQYF. The CDR3 DNA reads as TGCGCCAGCAGTTTTACACAAGAGACCCAGTACTTC.

This clonotype was observed at least ten times. The chain uses TRBV20-1 and TRBJ2-3; perhaps TRBD2 as D (6 bases). V was shortened by 5 bases and J by 7 bases, with 19 bases between the two germline ends. Germline CDR1 reads DFQATT; CDR2 reads SNEGSKA (reference sequence). The CDR3 is 14 residues long. The CDR3 region is CSAQDSRLVNTQYF. DNA of the CDR3: TGCAGTGCTCAGGACTCCAGACTAGTGAATACGCAGTATTTT.

Many counts were recorded for this clonotype. The V and J genes are TRBV4-1 and TRBJ2-3; 8 bases map to TRBD2. Trimming removed 4 bases from V and 2 bases from J; junction bases left unmatched: 8. This CDR3 has 16 residues. Germline values: CDR1 MGHRA, CDR2 YSYEKL. The CDR3 bases are TGCGCCAGCAGCCGAAGAGTAGCGGGGACCACAGATACGCAGTATTTT. Residues: CASSRRVAGTTDTQYF.

This clonotype came up many times. The rearrangement joins TRBV10-3 to TRBJ2-7, with D possibly called TRBD1 or TRBD2 (5 bases each). The V gene's germline CDR1 is ENHRY and CDR2 SYGVKD. Between the trimmed V and J ends, which lost 8 bases and 5 bases, there was a span of 13 bases. The CDR3 has 12 amino acids. The CDR3 nucleotides read TGTGCCATCGGGACCCTCTCGGACGAGCAGTACTTC. Protein: CAIGTLSDEQYF.

The sample holds many counts of this clonotype. V gene TRBV29-1 combines with J gene TRBJ2-1, with D perhaps TRBD1 or TRBD2 (5 bases each). CDR3 length equals 14 residues. V was pared by 1 base and J by 3 bases, with 10 bases between. Germline V lookup: CDR1 SQVTM, CDR2 ANQGSEA. The CDR3 DNA reads TGCAGCGTTGAAGGAGGGGCGCTCTACAATGAGCAGTTCTTC. Residues: CSVEGGALYNEQFF.